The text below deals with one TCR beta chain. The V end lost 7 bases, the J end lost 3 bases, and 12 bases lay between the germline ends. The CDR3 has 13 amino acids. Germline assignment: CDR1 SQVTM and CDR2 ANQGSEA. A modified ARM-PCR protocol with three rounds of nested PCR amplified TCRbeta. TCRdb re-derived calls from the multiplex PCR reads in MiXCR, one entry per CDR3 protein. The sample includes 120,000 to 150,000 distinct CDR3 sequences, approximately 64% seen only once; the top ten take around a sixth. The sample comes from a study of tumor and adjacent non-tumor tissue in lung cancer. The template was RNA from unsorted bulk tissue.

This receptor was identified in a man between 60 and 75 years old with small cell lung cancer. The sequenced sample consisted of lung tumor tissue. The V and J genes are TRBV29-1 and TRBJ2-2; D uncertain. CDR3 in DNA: TGCAGCGGAAGAGAATACCACACCGGGGAGCTGTTTTTT. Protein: CSGREYHTGELFF.